Sequencing of this T cell receptor beta chain was carried out in a study of cytomegalovirus exposure and HLA in healthy donors. PCR involved 60 Vbeta and 13 Jbeta primers. TCRdb keeps only in-frame clones here, not all; method: immunoSEQ multiplex PCR. The repertoire holds fewer than 250,000 clones, roughly 80% seen once, with approximately 2.8% in the top ten. The CDR3 has 16 residues. With 3 bases clipped from V and 7 bases from J, the junction kept 15 bases outside the gene matches. Germline assignment: CDR1 SGHNT and CDR2 YYREEE (reference sequence). Remarks on this clone: Its matching antigen is unknown.

Study-wide results and limits: Other equally common chains were less clonally expanded than HLA-associated TCR beta chains, a later analysis showed. In vitro testing confirmed a few CMV-associated chains as specific for CMV antigens.

The sequenced sample consisted of PBMCs. V is TRBV5-4 and J is TRBJ2-5, with 7 nucleotides matching TRBD2. The origin of this receptor is a woman aged 25 to 39 in good health and CMV-seropositive. The CDR3 nucleotides read TGTGCCAGCAGCTCCCGGGTAGCGGGCCTCCTGGGGACCCAGTACTTC. This sequence encodes CASSSRVAGLLGTQYF. The complete variable domain, with remaining parts taken from reference TRBV5-4 and TRBJ2-5, reads ETGVTQSPTHLIKTRGQQVTLRCSSQSGHNTVSWYQQALGQGPQFIFQYYREEENGRGNFPPRFSGLQFPNYSSELNVNALELDDSALYLCASSSRVAGLLGTQYFGPGTRLLVL.